These 2 T cell receptor beta chains were all obtained from the same sample, sequenced in a study of regulatory T cells in long-lasting Graves disease. Time point denoted: newly diagnosed GD, antithyroid drugs for less than 3 months. The TCR library used RNA extracted from PBMCs. In building TCR beta libraries, iRepertoire HTBI primers were used together with Arm-PCR of CDR3 regions. TCRdb reprocessed the multiplex PCR reads via MiXCR and lists one record per CDR3 protein. Of about 540,000 distinct CDR3 sequences listed, roughly 13% are singletons. This sample also appeared in a second study, on T cells in Graves' hyperthyroidism and ophthalmopathy.

Source: peripheral blood mononuclear cells (PBMCs), taken at new diagnosis, from a patient treated with antithyroid drugs. The source of these receptors is a man aged 25-45 years with Graves disease.

This clonotype was seen ten or more times. The CDR3 protein is CSARDLHEFF. Here the CDR3 DNA reads TGCAGTGCTAGAGATTTACATGAATTTTTT. The chain is built from TRBV20-1 and TRBJ1-4; D is ambiguous. Germline V lookup: CDR1 DFQATT, CDR2 SNEGSKA (reference sequence). V was cut by 0 bases and J by 17 bases, with 10 bases left in between. This CDR3 comprises 10 residues.

In its sample, this clonotype was seen many times. The V and J genes are TRBV29-1 and TRBJ1-1; TRBD1 is a possible D gene (5 bases). This CDR3 contains 14 residues. Trimming took off 3 bases at V and 1 base at J, with 12 bases between the two ends. Germline values: CDR1 SQVTM, CDR2 ANQGSEA. The DNA of the CDR3 is TGCAGCGTTGATTGGCGGGGCGGGAACACTGAAGCTTTCTTT. As protein: CSVDWRGGNTEAFF.